One and the same sample provided the 24 T cell receptor beta chains below, sequenced in a study of metastatic and nonmetastatic thyroid tumors. Patients had received no treatment of any kind before thyroid surgery. With MiXCR, TCRdb reprocessed the PCR reads. Of about 32,000 clones detected, around 19% appear once; the ten largest clones hold 6.5% to 8%. Material for sequencing was blood. The receptors come from a female donor with papillary thyroid cancer or a benign thyroid nodule (not recorded which). Some clones in this sample may be carry-over from other donors' samples.

Relative to its sample, this clone is medium-sized. The chain carries TRBV4-1 and TRBJ1-1, with D perhaps TRBD1 (5 bases). Germline V gene lookup returns CDR1 MGHRA and CDR2 YSYEKL. The CDR3 is 13 residues long. The V and J ends lost 0 bases and 11 bases respectively, with 13 bases between them. This CDR3 reads CASSQDQGVRAFF. The CDR3 region has the DNA TGCGCCAGCAGCCAAGATCAAGGGGTTCGGGCTTTCTTT.

By sample share, this clone is medium-sized. The gene calls are TRBV3-1 and TRBJ2-7; D may correspond to TRBD1 or TRBD2 (5 bases each). The V gene lost 2 bases and the J gene lost 2 bases, with 10 bases spanning the gap. The CDR3 loop spans 14 amino acids. CDR1 is LGHDT and CDR2 is YNNKEL in the germline V gene (reference sequence). The CDR3: CASSQRDRPYEQYF. The CDR3 DNA is TGTGCCAGCAGCCAAAGGGACCGTCCCTACGAGCAGTACTTC.

This clone showed up many times. This chain uses TRBV5-8 with TRBJ1-5; D may be TRBD1 (5 bases). The germline V and J ends were trimmed by 1 base and 3 bases, with 11 bases remaining between them. This CDR3 is built from 15 residues. CDR1 is SGHTS and CDR2 is YDEGEE in the germline V gene. Here the CDR3 reads CASSLMQGSNQPQHF. The CDR3 DNA reads as TGTGCCAGCAGCTTGATGCAGGGTTCCAATCAGCCCCAGCATTTT.

This clone was seen ten or more times. The chain joins TRBV5-1 to TRBJ2-7, with 9 nucleotides matching TRBD1. V gave up 4 bases and J gave up 5 bases; unmatched junction bases: 13. The germline gives CDR1 SGHRS, CDR2 YFSETQ. This CDR3 contains 16 residues. This CDR3 reads CASSQSLGQGYDEQYF. CDR3 nucleotide sequence: TGCGCCAGCAGCCAGAGCTTGGGACAGGGCTACGACGAGCAGTACTTC.

J is TRBJ2-1 and V is TRBV6-5; a possible D gene is TRBD2 (5 bases). CDR1 MNHEY and CDR2 SVGAGI come from the germline V gene. V was cut by 6 bases and J by 0 bases, with 18 bases left in between. The CDR3 is 17 amino acids. Here the CDR3 DNA reads TGTGCCAGCAGACCTAGCCCAGTAGAGGGCTCCTACAATGAGCAGTTCTTC. It codes for CASRPSPVEGSYNEQFF.

This clone has ten or more counts. This could be a read error, since a much larger clone is one nucleotide away. The V gene is TRBV30, the J gene TRBJ1-6, with D maybe TRBD1 (5 bases). With 0 bases removed from V and 11 bases from J, the gap between germline ends came to 20 bases. Germline values: CDR1 GTSNPN, CDR2 SVGIG (reference sequence). The CDR3 contains 16 residues. The CDR3 is CAWSVQALGRSPPLHF. The CDR3 DNA follows: TGTGCCTGGAGTGTACAGGCCCTTGGCAGGAGTCCACCCCTCCACTTT.

This clone was picked up many times. The rearrangement uses TRBV9 and TRBJ2-3; 9 bases are shared with TRBD2. V trimming: 0 bases; J trimming: 2 bases; junction bases outside the gene matches: 4. The CDR3 sequence is 16 residues long. CDR1 SGDLS and CDR2 YYNGEE come from the germline V gene. The CDR3 DNA sequence: TGTGCCAGCAGCGTAGCTGCGGGGGGGAACACAGATACGCAGTATTTT. Translation gives CASSVAAGGNTDTQYF.

The V and J genes are TRBV27 and TRBJ1-2; TRBD1 aligns across 8 bases. CDR1 is MNHEY and CDR2 is SMNVEV in the germline V gene (reference sequence). V trimming: 2 bases; J trimming: 12 bases; junction bases outside the gene matches: 11. The CDR3 contains 14 residues. The CDR3 nucleotides are TGTGCCAGCAGTTTACAGGGGGCGGGCTATGGAAACACCTTC. Encoded protein: CASSLQGAGYGNTF.

The V call is TRBV27, the J call TRBJ2-3; D is uncertain. This CDR3 region has 13 residues. Germline V gene lookup returns CDR1 MNHEY and CDR2 SMNVEV (reference sequence). Trimming took off 0 bases at V and 5 bases at J, with 6 bases between the two ends. CDR3 protein: CASSLSMGDTQYF. As DNA, the CDR3 is TGTGCCAGCAGTTTATCGATGGGAGATACGCAGTATTTT.

This clone was counted only a few times. This chain joins TRBV6-1 and TRBJ2-7; D perhaps matches TRBD2 (6 bases). Trimming stripped 7 bases from V and 2 bases from J, with 15 bases between. The CDR3 consists of 14 residues. CDR1 and CDR2 from the germline V gene are MNHNS and SASEGT. CDR3 bases: TGTGCCAGCACTAATCCTGGGGGGACCTACGAGCAGTACTTC. Translation gives CASTNPGGTYEQYF.

This clone was counted only a few times. Just one base apart from a much larger clone, this may be a read error. Other DNA sequences in the sample encode the same CDR3. The chain combines TRBV12-3 or TRBV12-4 with TRBJ1-5; D not certain. The CDR3 contains 14 residues. V dropped 6 bases and J dropped 2 bases, with 11 bases sitting between them. CDR3 loop: CASSPSNGNQPQHF. In DNA, the CDR3 is TGTGCCAGCAGCCCTAGCAACGGCAATCAGCCCCAGCATTTT.

The table lists this clone with many counts. The chain carries TRBV12-3 or TRBV12-4 and TRBJ2-7; 8 positions agree with TRBD1. The CDR3 has 15 amino acids. The J segment lost 3 bases and the V segment lost 4 bases, leaving 8 bases of the junction unmatched. CDR3 sequence: CASSSNRDRLYEQYF. In DNA, the CDR3 is TGTGCCAGCAGTTCCAACCGGGACAGGCTCTACGAGCAGTACTTC.

The chain recombines TRBV2 with TRBJ1-1, with D possibly matching TRBD1 (5 bases). Germline V CDR1 and CDR2: SNHLY, FYNNEI. The CDR3 consists of 13 residues. The V and J ends lost 6 bases and 5 bases respectively, with 13 bases between them. CDR3 sequence reads: CASRIGAGTEAFF. DNA for the CDR3: TGTGCCAGCAGGATAGGGGCGGGGACTGAAGCTTTCTTT. Looking up the rest from reference TRBV2 and TRBJ1-1 gives the full variable domain: EPEVTQTPSHQVTQMGQEVILRCVPISNHLYFYWYRQILGQKVEFLVSFYNNEISEKSEIFDDQFSVERPDGSNFTLKIRSTKLEDSAMYFCASRIGAGTEAFFGQGTRLTVV.

This clone was seen a handful of times. The chain joins TRBV6-2 or TRBV6-3 to TRBJ2-3; 7 bases are shared with TRBD2. Per the germline V gene, CDR1 is MNHEY and CDR2 is SVGEGT. The CDR3 is 14 residues long. Trimming removed 8 bases from V and 0 bases from J; junction bases left unmatched: 5. The CDR3 DNA is TGTGCCAGCGGGAGGGGTAAAAGCACAGATACGCAGTATTTT. This sequence encodes CASGRGKSTDTQYF.

In this sample, this clone turned up many times. The chain combines TRBV30 with TRBJ2-3; D is uncertain. This CDR3 is built from 12 residues. Germline assignment: CDR1 GTSNPN and CDR2 SVGIG (reference sequence). Trimming pared 2 bases from V and 8 bases from J, leaving 11 bases between. CDR3 DNA: TGTGCCTGGAGTCGGACGGTCGCTACGCAGTATTTT. This sequence encodes CAWSRTVATQYF. The full variable domain, rest sourced from reference TRBV30 and TRBJ2-3, is SQTIHQWPATLVQPVGSPLSLECTVEGTSNPNLYWYRQAAGRGLQLLFYSVGIGQISSEVPQNLSASRPQDRQFILSSKKLLLSDSGFYLCAWSRTVATQYFGPGTRLTVL.

The chain has TRBV6-1 and TRBJ2-7, with unresolved D. This CDR3 region has 11 residues. Germline V lookup: CDR1 MNHNS, CDR2 SASEGT. V gave up 3 bases and J gave up 3 bases, with 3 bases separating them. CDR3 in amino acids: CASSDLYEQYF. DNA of the CDR3: TGTGCCAGCAGTGATCTCTACGAGCAGTACTTC.

The chain employs TRBV20-1 and TRBJ2-7; TRBD1 might be the D (6 bases). Looked up from germline, CDR1 is DFQATT and CDR2 is SNEGSKA (reference sequence). Trimming shortened V by 0 bases and J by 1 base, and 10 bases separated the two germline ends. The CDR3 loop spans 14 amino acids. The CDR3 region is CSARDPGQSYEQYF. The CDR3 DNA reads as TGCAGTGCTAGAGATCCGGGACAATCCTACGAGCAGTACTTC.

In its sample, this clone was seen many times. V usage is TRBV5-1 and J usage is TRBJ1-1; tentative D call: TRBD1 (5 bases). Trimming cost V 0 bases and J 3 bases, with 9 bases left between them. The CDR3 totals 14 residues. CDR1 is SGHRS and CDR2 is YFSETQ in the germline V gene. The CDR3 reads CASSLVQGDTEAFF. As DNA, the CDR3 is TGCGCCAGCAGCTTGGTCCAGGGCGACACTGAAGCTTTCTTT. Drawing the rest from reference TRBV5-1 and TRBJ1-1, the complete variable domain is KAGVTQTPRYLIKTRGQQVTLSCSPISGHRSVSWYQQTPGQGLQFLFEYFSETQRNKGNFPGRFSGRQFSNSRSEMNVSTLELGDSALYLCASSLVQGDTEAFFGQGTRLTVV.

The chain employs TRBV20-1 and TRBJ2-5; unclear D gene. Trimming removed 3 bases from V and 5 bases from J, with 4 bases in between. The V gene's germline CDR1 is DFQATT and CDR2 SNEGSKA (reference sequence). The CDR3 extends over 10 amino acids. CDR3 bases: TGCAGTGCTAGGTACGAGACCCAGTACTTC. Translation: CSARYETQYF.

This clone was counted between two and nine times. The chain employs TRBV28 and TRBJ2-1, with 7 bases lining up with TRBD2. Germline V lookup: CDR1 MDHEN, CDR2 SYDVKM. This CDR3 is built from 16 residues. Trimming removed 6 bases from V and 3 bases from J; junction bases left unmatched: 11. CDR3 DNA sequence: TGTGCCAGCAGGTTTTTGGCGGGAGCGGACTACAATGAGCAGTTCTTC. This gives the protein CASRFLAGADYNEQFF.

The chain links TRBV5-5 to TRBJ1-2; D not resolved. V gave up 2 bases and J gave up 2 bases, with 7 bases separating them. Per the germline V gene, CDR1 is SGHKS and CDR2 is YYEKEE (reference sequence). The CDR3 has 13 amino acids. CDR3 amino acids: CASSFDLNYGYTF. DNA for the CDR3: TGTGCCAGCAGCTTTGACCTAAACTATGGCTACACCTTC.

This clone came up many times. The V call is TRBV20-1, the J call TRBJ1-2; D unresolved. Trimming took off 5 bases at V and 0 bases at J, with 10 bases between the two ends. The CDR3 covers 13 residues. Germline CDR1 reads DFQATT; CDR2 reads SNEGSKA (reference sequence). The CDR3 region has the DNA TGCAGTGCTTCGATACCCTCTAACTATGGCTACACCTTC. Its protein is CSASIPSNYGYTF.

V is TRBV7-8 and J is TRBJ2-3; D is perhaps TRBD2 (5 bases). Trimming left V 0 bases short and J 2 bases short, with 15 bases between. Germline V gene data show CDR1 as SGHVS and CDR2 as FQNEAQ. The CDR3 extends over 17 amino acids. CDR3 protein: CASSLAAGGLNTDTQYF. CDR3 in DNA: TGTGCCAGCAGCTTAGCGGCAGGAGGTCTTAACACAGATACGCAGTATTTT.

This clone showed up many times. This sequence joins TRBV18 and TRBJ2-3; no clear D gene. The CDR3 runs 17 residues. CDR1 KGHSH and CDR2 LQKENI come from the germline V gene. The ends were cut back, 0 bases at V and 0 bases at J, with 13 bases in the middle. The CDR3 protein is CASSPPGMGTSTDTQYF. DNA of the CDR3: TGTGCCAGCTCACCACCAGGCATGGGAACTAGCACAGATACGCAGTATTTT.